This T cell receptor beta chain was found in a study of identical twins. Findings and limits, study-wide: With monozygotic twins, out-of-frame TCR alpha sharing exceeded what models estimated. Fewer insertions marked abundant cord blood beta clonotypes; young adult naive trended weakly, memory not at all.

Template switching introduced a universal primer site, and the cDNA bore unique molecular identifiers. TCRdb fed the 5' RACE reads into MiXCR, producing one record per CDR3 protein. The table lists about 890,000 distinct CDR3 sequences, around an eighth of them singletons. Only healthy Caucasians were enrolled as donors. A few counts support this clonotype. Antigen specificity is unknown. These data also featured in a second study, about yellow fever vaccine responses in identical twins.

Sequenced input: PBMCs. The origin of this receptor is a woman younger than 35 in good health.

CDR3 sequence (DNA): TGCGCCAGCAGCCCACCACTAGTTCTGAGGGCAGATACGCAGTATTTT. As protein: CASSPPLVLRADTQYF. The chain uses TRBV5-1 and TRBJ2-3; weak D call: TRBD2 (5 bases). This CDR3 is built from 16 residues. CDR1 is SGHRS, CDR2 YFSETQ, per germline. Trimming pared 4 bases from V and 4 bases from J, leaving 19 bases between.